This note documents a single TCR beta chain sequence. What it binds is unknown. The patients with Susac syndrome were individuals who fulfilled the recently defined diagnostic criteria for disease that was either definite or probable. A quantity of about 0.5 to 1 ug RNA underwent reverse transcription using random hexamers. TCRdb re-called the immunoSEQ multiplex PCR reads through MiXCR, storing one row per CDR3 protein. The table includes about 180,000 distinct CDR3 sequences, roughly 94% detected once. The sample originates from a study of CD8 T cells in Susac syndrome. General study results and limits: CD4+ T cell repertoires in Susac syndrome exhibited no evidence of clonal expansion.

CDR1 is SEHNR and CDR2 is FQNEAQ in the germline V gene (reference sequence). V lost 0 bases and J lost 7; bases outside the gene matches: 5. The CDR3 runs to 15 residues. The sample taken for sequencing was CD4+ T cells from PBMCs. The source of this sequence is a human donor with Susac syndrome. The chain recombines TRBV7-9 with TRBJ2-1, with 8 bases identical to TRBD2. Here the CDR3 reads CASSLATGGPNEQFF. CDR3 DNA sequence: TGTGCCAGCAGCTTAGCTACGGGGGGGCCGAATGAGCAGTTCTTC.